The 25 T cell receptor beta chains presented below share a single source sample, sequenced in a study of T cell responses to AZD1222 COVID-19 vaccine. The protocol was immunoSEQ multiplex PCR, while the TCRdb copy is restricted to in-frame clones and leaves out a portion. This table holds 70,000 to 85,000 clones, 80% to 85% found once. Sequences were derived from peripheral blood, sampled on day 0 of AZD1222 vaccination. These receptors came from an adult in good health.

The CDR3 here is CASSLGQGTYNEQFF. The CDR3, as DNA: TGTGCCAGCAGCTTGGGACAGGGTACCTACAATGAGCAGTTCTTC. J is TRBJ2-1 and V is TRBV5-8; TRBD1 matches 7 bases. Germline V gene lookup returns CDR1 SGHTS and CDR2 YDEGEE. The CDR3 is 15 residues long. The J segment lost 2 bases and the V segment lost 0 bases, leaving 2 bases of the junction unmatched.

This rearrangement joins TRBV2 to TRBJ2-7; no reliable D call. The CDR3 covers 12 residues. The germline CDR1 and CDR2 sequences are SNHLY and FYNNEI. V lost 2 bases and J lost 0, with 2 bases in between. The CDR3 here is CASSENSYEQYF. Written as DNA, the CDR3 is TGTGCCAGCAGTGAAAACTCCTACGAGCAGTACTTC. The full variable domain, rest sourced from reference TRBV2 and TRBJ2-7, is EPEVTQTPSHQVTQMGQEVILRCVPISNHLYFYWYRQILGQKVEFLVSFYNNEISEKSEIFDDQFSVERPDGSNFTLKIRSTKLEDSAMYFCASSENSYEQYFGPGTRLTVT.

The genes are TRBV30 and TRBJ1-1; D unclear. Deletions cut 3 bases from V and 3 bases from J, with 8 bases between. This CDR3 is 12 amino acids long. The germline gives CDR1 GTSNPN, CDR2 SVGIG (reference sequence). The CDR3 DNA sequence: TGTGCCTGGAGCCGGGTGTACACTGAAGCTTTCTTT. Translation gives CAWSRVYTEAFF.

Worth noting for this clone: The same CDR3 can be traced to other DNA sequences in this sample. The chain carries TRBV3-1 (or the pseudogene TRBV3-2) and TRBJ2-1, with D perhaps being TRBD1 or TRBD2 (6 bases each). With 6 bases removed from V and 1 base from J, the gap between germline ends came to 13 bases. Germline lookup yields CDR1 LGHDT and CDR2 YNNKEL (reference sequence). The CDR3 is 15 amino acids. The CDR3 region is CASRPRGGSYNEQFF. The CDR3 DNA reads TGTGCCAGCAGACCCAGAGGGGGGTCCTACAATGAGCAGTTCTTC.

The rearrangement joins TRBV7-3 to TRBJ2-2, with 8 bases that match TRBD2. After removal of 5 bases from V and 1 base from J, the junction contained 3 bases not matched to a gene. CDR3 length: 15 amino acids. Germline CDR1 SGHTA, CDR2 FQGTGA. CDR3 in amino acids: CASSPGLGNTGELFF. CDR3 coding DNA: TGTGCCAGCAGCCCGGGACTAGGGAACACCGGGGAGCTGTTTTTT.

This clone was recorded a few times. V usage is TRBV6-5 and J usage is TRBJ2-6; TRBD2 aligns across 9 bases. V lost 6 bases to trimming and J lost 4 bases; unmatched junction nucleotides: 4. CDR3 length: 15 residues. Germline loops: CDR1 MNHEY, CDR2 SVGAGI. The CDR3 is CASSSSGDGANVLTF. The CDR3, as DNA: TGTGCCAGCAGCTCTAGCGGGGACGGGGCCAACGTCCTGACTTTC.

The chain's CDR3 is CASSQARTAGHDTQYF. Written as DNA, the CDR3 is TGCGCCAGCAGCCAAGCCAGGACTGCTGGGCATGATACGCAGTATTTT. The chain recombines TRBV4-3 with TRBJ2-3, with TRBD2 as a possible D gene (5 bases). The V and J ends lost 1 base and 6 bases respectively, with 17 bases between them. Germline assignment: CDR1 LGHNA and CDR2 YSLEER. CDR3 size: 16 residues.

This clone has just one count. The chain carries TRBV30 and TRBJ2-1; D may be TRBD2 (5 bases). The CDR3 length is 14 residues. Germline V lookup: CDR1 GTSNPN, CDR2 SVGIG (reference sequence). Trimming took 4 bases from V and 7 from J, leaving 17 bases between them. CDR3 region: CAWTRLWTGNEQFF. As DNA, the CDR3 is TGTGCCTGGACGAGACTTTGGACGGGGAATGAGCAGTTCTTC.

V gene TRBV6-2 or TRBV6-3 combines with J gene TRBJ2-7, with 7 bases lining up with TRBD2. V lost 6 bases to trimming and J lost 1 base; unmatched junction nucleotides: 6. The CDR3 is 14 amino acids. Germline V CDR1 and CDR2: MNHEY, SVGEGT. The CDR3 sequence: CASSSWGLSYEQYF. The DNA of the CDR3 is TGTGCCAGCAGCTCCTGGGGACTATCCTACGAGCAGTACTTC.

The chain is built from TRBV3-1 (or the pseudogene TRBV3-2) and TRBJ1-2; 8 positions agree with TRBD1. The trim removed 5 bases at V and 4 bases at J, leaving 6 bases unmatched. Germline CDR1 and CDR2: LGHDT and YNNKEL (reference sequence). This CDR3 contains 14 residues. CDR3 region: CASSFETGAYGYTF. The CDR3 DNA sequence: TGTGCCAGCAGCTTCGAGACAGGGGCCTATGGCTACACCTTC.

The rearrangement uses TRBV5-6 and TRBJ2-1; 10 bases line up with TRBD2. This CDR3 spans 14 amino acids. V lost 4 bases to trimming and J lost 8 bases; unmatched junction nucleotides: 6. Germline V gene sequence: CDR1 SGHDT, CDR2 YYEEEE. CDR3 sequence reads: CASSDSGGSDEQFF. The DNA of the CDR3 is TGTGCCAGCAGCGATAGCGGGGGGAGCGATGAGCAGTTCTTC.

The gene calls are TRBV4-1 and TRBJ2-5; D is ambiguous. Per germline, CDR1 MGHRA and CDR2 YSYEKL. There are 14 residues in the CDR3. Trimming stripped 1 base from V and 1 base from J, with 7 bases between. The CDR3 DNA is TGCGCCAGCAGCCAAGGAGACCTCCAAGAGACCCAGTACTTC. The encoded protein is CASSQGDLQETQYF.

The J gene is TRBJ2-1, the V gene TRBV19; D might be TRBD1 (7 bases). Trimming stripped 8 bases from V and 9 bases from J, with 17 bases between. Germline CDR1 LNHDA, CDR2 SQIVND (reference sequence). The CDR3 is made up of 13 amino acids. CDR3: CASLPDQGGEQFF. The CDR3 region has the DNA TGTGCCAGTCTCCCGGATCAGGGGGGTGAGCAGTTCTTC.

The chain carries TRBV19 and TRBJ2-7; TRBD2 matches at 9 bases. V lost 4 bases to trimming and J lost 3 bases; unmatched junction nucleotides: 7. Germline CDR1 LNHDA, CDR2 SQIVND (reference sequence). This CDR3 has 15 amino acids. The CDR3 loop is CASSNRREGDYEQYF. The CDR3 nucleotides read TGTGCCAGTAGTAACCGGCGGGAGGGGGACTACGAGCAGTACTTC.

The CDR3 region has the DNA TGTGCCAGCAGTTACTTTGGGGTAGGAGGTCGCTACGAGCAGTACTTC. Its translation is CASSYFGVGGRYEQYF. V and J are TRBV6-5 and TRBJ2-7; perhaps TRBD2 as D (5 bases). This CDR3 is built from 16 residues. V was trimmed by 1 base and J by 3 bases, leaving 16 bases between them. CDR1 and CDR2 (germline): MNHEY, SVGAGI.

The V and J genes are TRBV5-1 and TRBJ1-2; 8 bases agree with TRBD1. The CDR3 contains 17 residues. The germline gives CDR1 SGHRS, CDR2 YFSETQ. Trimming removed 4 bases from V and 6 bases from J; junction bases left unmatched: 17. CDR3 nucleotide sequence: TGCGCCAGCAGCCCGGTTAGAGTGAGACAGGGGAATAATGGCTACACCTTC. This encodes CASSPVRVRQGNNGYTF.

The V and J genes are TRBV7-2 and TRBJ2-5; the match to TRBD2 covers 8 bases. The junction had 3 bases not matched to a gene; V was cut back by 2 bases and J by 10 bases. The CDR3 totals 12 residues. Germline V gene data show CDR1 as SGHTA and CDR2 as FQGNSA. The CDR3: CASSLPGGVQYF. CDR3 in DNA: TGTGCCAGCAGCTTACCGGGGGGGGTCCAGTACTTC.

V and J are TRBV6-5 and TRBJ1-5; maybe TRBD1 (5 bases). This CDR3 region has 15 residues. The germline CDR1 and CDR2 sequences are MNHEY and SVGAGI. V was shortened by 6 bases and J by 0 bases, with 12 bases between the two germline ends. CDR3 nucleotide sequence: TGTGCCAGCAGGATATCGGGGGATAGCAATCAGCCCCAGCATTTT. Residues: CASRISGDSNQPQHF.

V is TRBV6-5 and J is TRBJ2-7; possibly TRBD2 for D (5 bases). The CDR3 totals 14 residues. The V gene's germline CDR1 is MNHEY and CDR2 SVGAGI. Trimming took off 6 bases at V and 4 bases at J, with 16 bases between the two ends. CDR3 in amino acids: CASRGDGTRYEQYF. The CDR3 region has the DNA TGTGCCAGCAGGGGAGACGGAACGCGGTACGAGCAGTACTTC.

The chain joins TRBV5-6 to TRBJ1-1, with D possibly being TRBD1 (5 bases). The CDR3 consists of 17 residues. Germline loops: CDR1 SGHDT, CDR2 YYEEEE. Trimming took off 0 bases at V and 0 bases at J, with 15 bases between the two ends. The CDR3 region has the DNA TGTGCCAGCAGCTTGGCGATAGGGAGGGGTATGAACACTGAAGCTTTCTTT. This gives the protein CASSLAIGRGMNTEAFF.

The chain couples TRBV11-1 to TRBJ1-6; D is ambiguous. CDR1 SGHAT and CDR2 FQDESV come from the germline V gene (reference sequence). The CDR3 spans 14 residues. V lost 5 bases and J lost 5, with 10 bases in between. CDR3 in DNA: TGTGCCAGCAGCCGCGCGGGGAATAATTCACCCCTCCACTTT. This gives the protein CASSRAGNNSPLHF. The full variable domain, rest sourced from reference TRBV11-1 and TRBJ1-6, is EAEVAQSPRYKITEKSQAVAFWCDPISGHATLYWYRQILGQGPELLVQFQDESVVDDSQLPKDRFSAERLKGVDSTLKIQPAELGDSAMYLCASSRAGNNSPLHFGNGTRLTVT.

This clone was observed once. The J gene is TRBJ1-2, the V gene TRBV6-6; the D gene is possibly TRBD1 (5 bases). Germline V lookup: CDR1 MNHNY, CDR2 SVGAGI (reference sequence). The ends were cut back, 7 bases at V and 4 bases at J, with 13 bases in the middle. This CDR3 has 13 residues. The CDR3 loop reads CASTRDHSYGYTF. CDR3 coding DNA: TGTGCCAGCACCCGGGACCATTCCTATGGCTACACCTTC.

The V call is TRBV6-5, the J call TRBJ1-5; TRBD1 might be the D (5 bases). Trimming shortened V by 4 bases and J by 6 bases, and 7 bases separated the two germline ends. CDR1 MNHEY and CDR2 SVGAGI come from the germline V gene. The CDR3 covers 12 residues. The CDR3 sequence: CASSLGVQPQHF. The CDR3 DNA reads as TGTGCCAGCAGTTTGGGGGTTCAGCCCCAGCATTTT.

The count of this clone is one. The chain links TRBV2 to TRBJ2-7, with D tentatively TRBD2 (6 bases). The CDR3 consists of 14 residues. Germline V gives CDR1 SNHLY, CDR2 FYNNEI. Trimming removed 3 bases at V and 6 bases at J, with 15 bases between. CDR3 sequence reads: CASSDGRLEGEQYF. CDR3 DNA: TGTGCCAGCAGTGACGGCAGACTAGAAGGCGAGCAGTACTTC.

In this sample, this clone turned up once. The genes are TRBV6-5 and TRBJ2-7; D uncertain. V lost 2 bases to trimming and J lost 3 bases, with 11 bases between them. Germline V gene lookup returns CDR1 MNHEY and CDR2 SVGAGI. This CDR3 is 14 amino acids long. The CDR3: CASSYKSGRYEQYF. Written as DNA, the CDR3 is TGTGCCAGCAGTTACAAGTCCGGACGCTACGAGCAGTACTTC.